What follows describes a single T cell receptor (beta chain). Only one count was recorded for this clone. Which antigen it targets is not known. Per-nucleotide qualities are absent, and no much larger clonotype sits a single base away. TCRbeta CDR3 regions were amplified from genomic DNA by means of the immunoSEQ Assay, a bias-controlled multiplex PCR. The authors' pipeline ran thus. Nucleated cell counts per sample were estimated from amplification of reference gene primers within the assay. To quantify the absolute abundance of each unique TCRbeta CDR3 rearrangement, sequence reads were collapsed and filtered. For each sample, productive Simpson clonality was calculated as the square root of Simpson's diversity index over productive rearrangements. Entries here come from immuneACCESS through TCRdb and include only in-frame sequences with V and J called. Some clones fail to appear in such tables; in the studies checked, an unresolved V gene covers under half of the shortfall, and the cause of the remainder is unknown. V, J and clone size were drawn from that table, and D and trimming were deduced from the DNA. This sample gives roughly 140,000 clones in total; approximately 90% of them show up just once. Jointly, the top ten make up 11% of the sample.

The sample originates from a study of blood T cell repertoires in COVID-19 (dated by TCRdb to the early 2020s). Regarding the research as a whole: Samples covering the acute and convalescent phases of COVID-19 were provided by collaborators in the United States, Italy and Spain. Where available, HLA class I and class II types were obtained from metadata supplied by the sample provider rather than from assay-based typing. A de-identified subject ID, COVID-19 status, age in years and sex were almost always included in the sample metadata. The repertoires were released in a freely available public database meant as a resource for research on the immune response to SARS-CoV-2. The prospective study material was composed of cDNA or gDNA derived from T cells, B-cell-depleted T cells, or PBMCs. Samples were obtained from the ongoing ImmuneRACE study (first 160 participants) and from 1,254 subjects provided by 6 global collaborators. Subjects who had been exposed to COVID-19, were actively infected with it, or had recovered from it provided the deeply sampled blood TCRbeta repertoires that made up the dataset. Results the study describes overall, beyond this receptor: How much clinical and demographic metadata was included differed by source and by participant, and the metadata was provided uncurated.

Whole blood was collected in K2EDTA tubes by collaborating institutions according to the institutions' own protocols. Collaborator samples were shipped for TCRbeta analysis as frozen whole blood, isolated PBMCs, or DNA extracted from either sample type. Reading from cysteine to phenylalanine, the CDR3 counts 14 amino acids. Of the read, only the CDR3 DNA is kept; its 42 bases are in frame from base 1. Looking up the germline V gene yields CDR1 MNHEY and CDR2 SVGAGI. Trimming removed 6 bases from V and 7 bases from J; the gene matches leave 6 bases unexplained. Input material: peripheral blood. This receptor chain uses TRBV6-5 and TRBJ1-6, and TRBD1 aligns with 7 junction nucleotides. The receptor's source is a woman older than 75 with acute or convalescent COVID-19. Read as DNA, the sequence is TGTGCCAGCAGGTCGGCGACAGGGAATTCACCCCTCCACTTT. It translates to CASRSATGNSPLHF.